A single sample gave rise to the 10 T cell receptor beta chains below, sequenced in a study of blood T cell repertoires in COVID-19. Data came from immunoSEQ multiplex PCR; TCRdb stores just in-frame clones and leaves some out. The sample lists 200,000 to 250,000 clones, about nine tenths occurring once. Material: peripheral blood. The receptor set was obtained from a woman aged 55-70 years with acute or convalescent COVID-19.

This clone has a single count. Here the CDR3 DNA reads TGCGCCAGCAGCCAAGAACCCACCGGGACACAAGAGACCCAGTACTTC. Protein sequence: CASSQEPTGTQETQYF. V is TRBV4-1 and J is TRBJ2-5; possibly TRBD1 for D (6 bases). Germline loops: CDR1 MGHRA, CDR2 YSYEKL. V shed 0 bases and J shed 2 bases, with 13 bases lying between them. The CDR3 consists of 16 residues.

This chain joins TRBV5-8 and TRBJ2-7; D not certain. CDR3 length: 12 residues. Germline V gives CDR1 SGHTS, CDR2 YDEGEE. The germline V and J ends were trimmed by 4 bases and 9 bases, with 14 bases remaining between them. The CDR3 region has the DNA TGTGCCAGCAGCCTCTTAGGCCCGGGGCAGTACTTC. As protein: CASSLLGPGQYF.

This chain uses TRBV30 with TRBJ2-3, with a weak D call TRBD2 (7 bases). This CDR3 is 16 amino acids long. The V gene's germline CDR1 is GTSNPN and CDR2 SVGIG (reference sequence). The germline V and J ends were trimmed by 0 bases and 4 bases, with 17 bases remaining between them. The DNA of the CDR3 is TGTGCCTGGAGTGTACTTGGGGGGGCGCCCCCAGATACGCAGTATTTT. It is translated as CAWSVLGGAPPDTQYF.

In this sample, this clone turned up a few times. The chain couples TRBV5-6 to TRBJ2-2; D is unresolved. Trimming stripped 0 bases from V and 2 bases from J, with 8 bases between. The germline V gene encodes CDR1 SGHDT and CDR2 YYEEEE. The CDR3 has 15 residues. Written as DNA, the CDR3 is TGTGCCAGCAGCTTGGAGAACAGAAACACCGGGGAGCTGTTTTTT. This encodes CASSLENRNTGELFF.

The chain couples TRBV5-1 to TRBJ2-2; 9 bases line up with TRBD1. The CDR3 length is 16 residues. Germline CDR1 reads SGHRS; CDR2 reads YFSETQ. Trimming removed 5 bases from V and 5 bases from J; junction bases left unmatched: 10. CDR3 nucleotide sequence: TGCGCCAGCAGGGAATTGCGGACAGGGGTTACCGGGGAGCTGTTTTTT. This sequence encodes CASRELRTGVTGELFF.

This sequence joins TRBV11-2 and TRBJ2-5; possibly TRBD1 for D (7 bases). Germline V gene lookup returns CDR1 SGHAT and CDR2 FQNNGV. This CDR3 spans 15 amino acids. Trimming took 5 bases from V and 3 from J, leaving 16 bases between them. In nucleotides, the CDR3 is TGTGCCAGCAGCCACTGGCAGGGGGGAGAAGAGACCCAGTACTTC. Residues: CASSHWQGGEETQYF.

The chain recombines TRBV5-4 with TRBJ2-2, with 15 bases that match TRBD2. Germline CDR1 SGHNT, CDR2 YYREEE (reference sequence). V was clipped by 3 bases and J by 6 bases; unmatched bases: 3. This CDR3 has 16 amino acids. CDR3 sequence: CASSSWTSGRAGELFF. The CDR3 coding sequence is TGTGCCAGCAGCTCCTGGACTAGCGGGAGGGCCGGGGAGCTGTTTTTT. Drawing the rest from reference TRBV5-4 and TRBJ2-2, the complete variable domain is ETGVTQSPTHLIKTRGQQVTLRCSSQSGHNTVSWYQQALGQGPQFIFQYYREEENGRGNFPPRFSGLQFPNYSSELNVNALELDDSALYLCASSSWTSGRAGELFFGEGSRLTVL.

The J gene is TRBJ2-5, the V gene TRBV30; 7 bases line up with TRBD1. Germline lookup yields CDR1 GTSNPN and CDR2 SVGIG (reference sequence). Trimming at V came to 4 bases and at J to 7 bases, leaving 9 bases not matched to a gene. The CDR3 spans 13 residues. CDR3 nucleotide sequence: TGTGCCTGGACGGGACAGACCACAATGACCCAGTACTTC. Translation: CAWTGQTTMTQYF.

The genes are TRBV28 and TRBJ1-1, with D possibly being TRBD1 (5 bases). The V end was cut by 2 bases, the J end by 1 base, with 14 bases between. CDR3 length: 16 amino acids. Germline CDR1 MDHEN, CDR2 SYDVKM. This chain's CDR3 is CASSLLLQVRNTEAFF. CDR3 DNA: TGTGCCAGCAGTTTACTTTTACAGGTCAGGAACACTGAAGCTTTCTTT.

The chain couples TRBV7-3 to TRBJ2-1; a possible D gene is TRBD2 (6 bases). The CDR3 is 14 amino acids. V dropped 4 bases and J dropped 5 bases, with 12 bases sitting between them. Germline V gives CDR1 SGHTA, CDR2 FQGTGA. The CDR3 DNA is TGTGCCAGCAGCTGGCGCGGGGTCCACAATGAGCAGTTCTTC. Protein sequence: CASSWRGVHNEQFF.